One T cell receptor beta chain is described in this entry. This record comes from a study of response to subunit inactivated influenza vaccine. CDR3 size: 15 residues. Germline trimming cut 7 bases from V and 7 bases from J; bases unmatched to any gene: 9. Germline V CDR1 and CDR2: ENHRY, SYGVKD. TCRdb itself ran the RT-PCR reads through MiXCR, one entry per CDR3 protein. The data contain fewer than 650,000 distinct CDR3 sequences, 10% to 15% of them singletons. The source was PBMCs from blood, collected more than 35 days after vaccination. This receptor was identified in a middle-aged man who received an inactivated influenza vaccine. V is TRBV10-3 and J is TRBJ1-6, with 8 bases identical to TRBD1. The CDR3 protein is CAITSGQGGNSPLHF. CDR3 coding DNA: TGTGCCATCACCTCAGGACAGGGCGGCAATTCACCCCTCCACTTT.